The rows below give T cell receptor beta chains drawn from one sample of a study of cytomegalovirus exposure and HLA in healthy donors. The table came from immunoSEQ multiplex PCR; TCRdb's copy has only in-frame clones and leaves some out. The sample carries more than 140,000 clones, about 88% recorded once. Sample: PBMCs. The receptors originated from a woman under 30 in good health and CMV-seropositive. CDR3s include the opening cysteine and the closing phenylalanine or tryptophan. The order of the fields is V gene, J gene, D gene, clone size, CDR3 DNA, CDR3 protein. D genes are given only for firm matches. Clone size is given for some rows only: seen once, a few or many times, or a class if the clone is expanded.

V gene: TRBV2; J gene: TRBJ2-7; D gene: -; clone size: -; CDR3 DNA: TGTGCCAGTAAGGAGGGGGCACTGTCGACCTACGAGCAGTACTTC; CDR3 protein: CASKEGALSTYEQYF
V gene: TRBV4-1; J gene: TRBJ2-5; D gene: -; clone size: -; CDR3 DNA: TGCGCCAGCAGCCTGTCTGAGGGTACCCAGTACTTC; CDR3 protein: CASSLSEGTQYF
V gene: TRBV25-1; J gene: TRBJ1-2; D gene: -; clone size: few; CDR3 DNA: TGTGCCAGCAGTGAATTGAGGGGGTATGGCTACACCTTC; CDR3 protein: CASSELRGYGYTF
V gene: TRBV10-1; J gene: TRBJ2-7; D gene: -; clone size: few; CDR3 DNA: TGCGCCAGACCTCGCCGGCGCACAGACTCCTACGAGCAGTACTTC; CDR3 protein: CARPRRRTDSYEQYF
V gene: TRBV7-9; J gene: TRBJ2-5; D gene: -; clone size: -; CDR3 DNA: TGTGCCAGCAGCTTAGCGGGAGCCGGGACTGAGACCCAGTACTTC; CDR3 protein: CASSLAGAGTETQYF
V gene: TRBV4-1; J gene: TRBJ2-3; D gene: TRBD2; clone size: -; CDR3 DNA: TGCGCCAGCAGCCAAGTGGGACTAGCGGGAACAGATACGCAGTATTTT; CDR3 protein: CASSQVGLAGTDTQYF
V gene: TRBV5-5; J gene: TRBJ2-7; D gene: -; clone size: once; CDR3 DNA: TGTGCCAGCAGCTGGACAGCATCTAACGAGCAGTACTTC; CDR3 protein: CASSWTASNEQYF
V gene: TRBV2; J gene: TRBJ2-7; D gene: TRBD2; clone size: -; CDR3 DNA: TGTGCCAGCAGTAGCGTTAGCGGGGCCTCCTACGAGCAGTACTTC; CDR3 protein: CASSSVSGASYEQYF
V gene: TRBV27; J gene: TRBJ2-5; D gene: -; clone size: -; CDR3 DNA: TGTGCCAGCAGTCGCAACGGGACTCCACAAGAGACCCAGTACTTC; CDR3 protein: CASSRNGTPQETQYF
V gene: TRBV19; J gene: TRBJ2-7; D gene: -; clone size: -; CDR3 DNA: TGTGCCAGTAGCGGAGCCTCCTACGAGCAGTACTTC; CDR3 protein: CASSGASYEQYF
V gene: TRBV19; J gene: TRBJ1-1; D gene: -; clone size: -; CDR3 DNA: TGTGCCAGCCAGCCGGGGGTTGGCACTGAAGCTTTCTTT; CDR3 protein: CASQPGVGTEAFF
V gene: TRBV29-1; J gene: TRBJ2-5; D gene: TRBD1; clone size: -; CDR3 DNA: TGCAGCTCCCGGACAGGGGGAGAGACCCAGTACTTC; CDR3 protein: CSSRTGGETQYF
V gene: TRBV13; J gene: TRBJ1-5; D gene: -; clone size: -; CDR3 DNA: TGTGCCAGCAGCTTAGGCGAGGGGAGGAATCAGCCCCAGCATTTT; CDR3 protein: CASSLGEGRNQPQHF
V gene: TRBV11-2; J gene: TRBJ2-7; D gene: -; clone size: -; CDR3 DNA: TGTGCCAGCAGCTTAGATCTCCCCAGGGGGGCGTACGAGCAGTACTTC; CDR3 protein: CASSLDLPRGAYEQYF
V gene: TRBV6-4; J gene: TRBJ2-7; D gene: TRBD1; clone size: -; CDR3 DNA: TGTGCCAGCAGCCCTTCTGGGACAGGGGGATTTCACGAGCAGTACTTC; CDR3 protein: CASSPSGTGGFHEQYF
V gene: TRBV6-1; J gene: TRBJ2-7; D gene: TRBD1; clone size: once; CDR3 DNA: TGTGCCAGCAGTGAATGGCAAGACAGGGGCACCTACGAGCAGTACTTC; CDR3 protein: CASSEWQDRGTYEQYF
V gene: TRBV6-5; J gene: TRBJ1-2; D gene: -; clone size: -; CDR3 DNA: TGTGCCAGCAGTTACAGTCGGGGGGGAGGCTACACCTTC; CDR3 protein: CASSYSRGGGYTF
V gene: TRBV5-1; J gene: TRBJ2-5; D gene: TRBD2; clone size: -; CDR3 DNA: TGCGCCAGCAATGTAGCGGGAATACAAGAGACCCAGTACTTC; CDR3 protein: CASNVAGIQETQYF
V gene: TRBV5-1; J gene: TRBJ2-7; D gene: TRBD2; clone size: -; CDR3 DNA: TGCGCCAGCAGCTTGGTAGCGGGAGCTTCCTACGAGCAGTACTTC; CDR3 protein: CASSLVAGASYEQYF
V gene: TRBV28; J gene: TRBJ2-7; D gene: -; clone size: -; CDR3 DNA: TGTGCCAGCAGTCCACAGGACCCCTACGAGCAGTACTTC; CDR3 protein: CASSPQDPYEQYF
V gene: TRBV18; J gene: TRBJ2-3; D gene: -; clone size: -; CDR3 DNA: TGTGCCAGCTCACCATGGCTAGGCCCAATGTATTTT; CDR3 protein: CASSPWLGPMYF
V gene: TRBV6-5; J gene: TRBJ2-5; D gene: -; clone size: -; CDR3 DNA: TGTGCCAGCAGTTACGGAGGTCACGAGGAGACCCAGTACTTC; CDR3 protein: CASSYGGHEETQYF
V gene: TRBV7-2; J gene: TRBJ2-3; D gene: -; clone size: -; CDR3 DNA: TGTGCCAGCAGCTTAGTTGGTAGCGGAGATACGCAGTATTTT; CDR3 protein: CASSLVGSGDTQYF
V gene: TRBV25-1; J gene: TRBJ1-1; D gene: -; clone size: -; CDR3 DNA: TGTGCCAGCATTCCCAGGTACTGGAGGGTTCGATGGACTGAAGCTTTCTTT; CDR3 protein: CASIPRYWRVRWTEAFF
V gene: TRBV25-1; J gene: TRBJ2-1; D gene: TRBD1; clone size: -; CDR3 DNA: TGTGCCAGCAGCCCGAACAGGGGCCTTCACAATGAGCAGTTCTTC; CDR3 protein: CASSPNRGLHNEQFF
V gene: TRBV9; J gene: TRBJ1-2; D gene: -; clone size: -; CDR3 DNA: TGTGCCAGCAGCGTTGAGGGCCGCTATGGCTACACCTTC; CDR3 protein: CASSVEGRYGYTF
V gene: TRBV6-4; J gene: TRBJ2-1; D gene: TRBD2; clone size: many; CDR3 DNA: TGTGCCAGCAGTGACTCTGGTAGCGGGAGGACGGGTGAGCAGTTCTTC; CDR3 protein: CASSDSGSGRTGEQFF
V gene: TRBV28; J gene: TRBJ2-3; D gene: TRBD2; clone size: -; CDR3 DNA: TGTGCCAGCAGAGCGGGGGGCACAGATACGCAGTATTTT; CDR3 protein: CASRAGGTDTQYF
V gene: TRBV11-2; J gene: TRBJ2-1; D gene: TRBD2; clone size: -; CDR3 DNA: TGTGCCAGCAGCTCGGGGCTAGCGGGGCTCAAACGGACCTACAATGAGCAGTTCTTC; CDR3 protein: CASSSGLAGLKRTYNEQFF
V gene: TRBV5-6; J gene: TRBJ2-2; D gene: -; clone size: -; CDR3 DNA: TGTGCCAGCAGCTTAGGCGGACACGGGGAGCTGTTTTTT; CDR3 protein: CASSLGGHGELFF
V gene: TRBV28; J gene: TRBJ1-4; D gene: TRBD1; clone size: -; CDR3 DNA: TGTGCCAGCAGTTTAATAGGACAGGGTAGGGAAAAACTGTTTTTT; CDR3 protein: CASSLIGQGREKLFF
V gene: TRBV7-7; J gene: TRBJ2-1; D gene: TRBD2; clone size: few; CDR3 DNA: TGTGCTAGCAGCTTATCGGGACTAGCGGGAGTCAATGAGCAGTTCTTC; CDR3 protein: CASSLSGLAGVNEQFF
V gene: TRBV5-5; J gene: TRBJ1-2; D gene: -; clone size: -; CDR3 DNA: TGTGCCAGCAGCTTTTTGCAGGGCAACTATGGCTACACCTTC; CDR3 protein: CASSFLQGNYGYTF
V gene: TRBV5-1; J gene: TRBJ2-6; D gene: -; clone size: -; CDR3 DNA: TGCGCCAGCAGTCCTATAGCAACCTCTGGGGCCAACGTCCTGACTTTC; CDR3 protein: CASSPIATSGANVLTF
V gene: TRBV11-3; J gene: TRBJ2-1; D gene: TRBD2; clone size: -; CDR3 DNA: TGTGCCAGCAGCTTAAGGACTAGCGGACACAATGAGCAGTTCTTC; CDR3 protein: CASSLRTSGHNEQFF
V gene: TRBV7-2; J gene: TRBJ2-5; D gene: -; clone size: -; CDR3 DNA: TGTGCCAGCAGCTCCTACCAAGTCGAGACCCAGTACTTC; CDR3 protein: CASSSYQVETQYF
V gene: TRBV6-5; J gene: TRBJ2-6; D gene: -; clone size: -; CDR3 DNA: TGTGCCGTCAGGGTTAGCGGCTCTGGGGCCAACGTCCTGACTTTC; CDR3 protein: CAVRVSGSGANVLTF